The 17 T cell receptor beta chains below come from one sample, sequenced in a study of blood T cell repertoires in COVID-19. Assay: immunoSEQ multiplex PCR; the TCRdb copy retains only in-frame clones and omits some. Among over 150,000 clones listed, 75% to 85% were seen once. The sequenced material came from peripheral blood. These TCRs come from a woman aged 80 or older with COVID-19, enrolled during active disease.

This clone has only a few counts. The chain couples TRBV11-1 to TRBJ1-1; 7 bases match TRBD1. The CDR3 is 11 residues long. Per the germline V gene, CDR1 is SGHAT and CDR2 is FQDESV (reference sequence). V lost 5 bases, J lost 7 bases, and 1 base stayed unmatched. The CDR3 spells CASSRTGEAFF. The CDR3 DNA follows: TGTGCCAGCAGCCGGACAGGTGAAGCTTTCTTT.

Of note for this clone: A read error may produce the germline difference seen at one junction end. The gene calls are TRBV6-2 or TRBV6-3 and TRBJ2-3; 12 positions match TRBD2. This CDR3 contains 16 residues. Germline CDR1 and CDR2: MNHEY and SVGEGT. The CDR3 region is CASSYWTSGVGDTQYF. The CDR3 DNA follows: TGTGCCAGCAGCTACTGGACTAGCGGGGTCGGGGATACGCAGTATTTT.

The chain recombines TRBV5-4 with TRBJ1-3, with TRBD1 matching 10 bases. Trimming removed 4 bases from V and 2 bases from J; junction bases left unmatched: 3. The length of the CDR3 is 15 residues. Germline V gene data show CDR1 as SGHNT and CDR2 as YYREEE (reference sequence). The CDR3 DNA reads as TGTGCCAGCAGCGGAGGGACAGGGGCTGGAAACACCATATATTTT. Translated: CASSGGTGAGNTIYF.

This clone appeared a few times. This rearrangement joins TRBV9 to TRBJ2-7; TRBD2 might be the D (7 bases). V was trimmed by 0 bases and J by 5 bases, leaving 15 bases between them. Germline loops: CDR1 SGDLS, CDR2 YYNGEE. The CDR3 spans 15 residues. The CDR3: CASSVGRGGADEQYF. DNA of the CDR3: TGTGCCAGCAGCGTAGGACGAGGGGGGGCCGACGAGCAGTACTTC.

The chain is built from TRBV28 and TRBJ2-1, with 9 positions matching TRBD2. CDR3 length equals 17 residues. Trimming took 6 bases from V and 0 from J; bases not matched to a gene: 9. Germline V gene data show CDR1 as MDHEN and CDR2 as SYDVKM. This CDR3 is CASSPLTSGLSYNEQFF. The CDR3 bases are TGTGCCAGCAGCCCATTAACTAGCGGGCTCTCCTACAATGAGCAGTTCTTC. Combining the CDR3 with reference TRBV28 and TRBJ2-1 gives the whole variable domain DVKVTQSSRYLVKRTGEKVFLECVQDMDHENMFWYRQDPGLGLRLIYFSYDVKMKEKGDIPEGYSVSREKKERFSLILESASTNQTSMYLCASSPLTSGLSYNEQFFGPGTRLTVL.

There are a few counts of this clone. This sequence joins TRBV19 and TRBJ1-5, with D unclear. Per germline, CDR1 LNHDA and CDR2 SQIVND (reference sequence). V lost 1 base, J lost 3 bases, and 10 bases lay in between. The CDR3 loop spans 15 amino acids. Here the CDR3 reads CASSIGAAYNQPQHF. For the CDR3, the DNA is TGTGCCAGTAGTATAGGGGCAGCTTACAATCAGCCCCAGCATTTT.

This chain uses TRBV3-1 (or the pseudogene TRBV3-2) with TRBJ2-1, with TRBD2 matching 16 bases. The CDR3 length is 16 residues. Trimming took 0 bases from V and 12 from J; bases not matched to a gene: 5. From germline, CDR1 is LGHDT and CDR2 YNNKEL (reference sequence). The CDR3: CASSQDGTSGRGGQFF. DNA for the CDR3: TGTGCCAGCAGCCAAGATGGGACTAGCGGGAGGGGAGGGCAGTTCTTC.

The CDR3 DNA is TGTGCCAGCAGCCGCTTAGCGAATCAGCCCCAGCATTTT. Translated: CASSRLANQPQHF. The chain carries TRBV3-1 (or the pseudogene TRBV3-2) and TRBJ1-5; D gene uncertain. With 4 bases removed from V and 4 bases from J, the gap between germline ends came to 8 bases. The CDR3 is 13 residues long. Germline loops: CDR1 LGHDT, CDR2 YNNKEL (reference sequence).

The CDR3 loop is CASSVVGGNTGELFF. CDR3 nucleotide sequence: TGTGCCAGCAGCGTAGTGGGGGGGAACACCGGGGAGCTGTTTTTT. This sequence joins TRBV9 and TRBJ2-2; TRBD2 is a possible D gene (6 bases). The length of the CDR3 is 15 residues. V was trimmed by 0 bases and J by 1 base, leaving 7 bases between them. Germline V gives CDR1 SGDLS, CDR2 YYNGEE.

In this sample, this clone turned up a few times. The genes are TRBV5-1 and TRBJ2-7; 12 bases are shared with TRBD1. The CDR3 is 17 amino acids. CDR1 and CDR2 (germline): SGHRS, YFSETQ. The V segment lost 0 bases and the J segment 3 bases; nucleotides outside the gene matches: 7. The CDR3 DNA follows: TGCGCCAGCAGCTTGGCGTGGGGGACAGGGGGCGGCTACGAGCAGTACTTC. The encoded protein is CASSLAWGTGGGYEQYF.

The genes are TRBV2 and TRBJ2-5; a weak D match, TRBD1 (6 bases). The V gene lost 2 bases and the J gene lost 5 bases, with 15 bases spanning the gap. There are 15 residues in the CDR3. Per the germline V gene, CDR1 is SNHLY and CDR2 is FYNNEI. CDR3 sequence: CASSEWGTGSETQYF. The CDR3 DNA sequence: TGTGCCAGCAGTGAATGGGGTACAGGGAGCGAGACCCAGTACTTC.

V gene TRBV12-5 combines with J gene TRBJ1-2; 9 bases are a match to TRBD1. The junction had 13 bases not matched to a gene; V was cut back by 1 base and J by 4 bases. CDR3 length: 18 amino acids. The germline CDR1 and CDR2 sequences are LGHNT and FRNRAP. For the CDR3, the DNA is TGTGCTAGTGGTTTGGCCTCCGGGACAGGGAACAGTTTCTATGGCTACACCTTC. Protein sequence: CASGLASGTGNSFYGYTF.

V usage is TRBV10-3 and J usage is TRBJ1-1; D is perhaps TRBD1 (5 bases). The CDR3 extends over 14 amino acids. V was clipped by 2 bases and J by 0 bases, with 7 bases between them. CDR1 and CDR2 from the germline V gene are ENHRY and SYGVKD. Written as DNA, the CDR3 is TGTGCCATCAGTGAGGCCAGGGTGAACACTGAAGCTTTCTTT. Residues: CAISEARVNTEAFF.

The rearrangement uses TRBV7-8 and TRBJ2-5, with D perhaps matching TRBD1 (6 bases). The V and J ends lost 5 bases and 5 bases respectively, with 12 bases between them. This CDR3 is built from 13 residues. Germline V gene sequence: CDR1 SGHVS, CDR2 FQNEAQ. CDR3 sequence: CASSVQGLETQYF. CDR3 sequence (DNA): TGTGCCAGCAGCGTACAGGGTTTGGAGACCCAGTACTTC.

The V and J genes are TRBV10-2 and TRBJ2-5, with 13 bases matching TRBD2. CDR1 is WSHSY and CDR2 is SAAADI in the germline V gene. The CDR3 has 16 residues. V shed 6 bases and J 5 bases; nucleotides not matched to a gene: 9. The CDR3 nucleotides read TGCGCCAGCAGACCCGGACTAGCGGGAGTTCGGGAGACCCAGTACTTC. Its translation: CASRPGLAGVRETQYF.

The chain is built from TRBV2 and TRBJ1-4; no clear D gene. Between the trimmed V and J ends, which lost 4 bases and 10 bases, there was a span of 7 bases. Germline V gene sequence: CDR1 SNHLY, CDR2 FYNNEI. This CDR3 has 11 residues. The CDR3 loop reads CASSGLGKLFF. The CDR3 DNA reads TGTGCCAGCAGTGGGCTAGGAAAACTGTTTTTT.

The chain uses TRBV28 and TRBJ1-1; D perhaps matches TRBD1 (5 bases). Germline-derived CDR1 and CDR2 are MDHEN and SYDVKM. V lost 6 bases to trimming and J lost 0 bases, with 8 bases between them. The CDR3 is made up of 13 amino acids. The CDR3 coding sequence is TGTGCCAGCAGCCGACAGATGAACACTGAAGCTTTCTTT. Translating it yields CASSRQMNTEAFF.